The entry below gives a single T cell receptor (beta chain) sequence along with its context. Its antigen is currently unknown. TCRdb's copy holds only in-frame clones and misses some; the assay was immunoSEQ multiplex PCR. The sample includes 45,000 or so clones, 83% of them seen just once. This specimen comes from a study of T cell responses to AZD1222 COVID-19 vaccine. Study-level information: Combined were second doses at about 4 or about 12 weeks. Study-level results: Nearly half of the spike-specific TCRs reportedly recognize variant regions that carry no mutations. None of the repertoires were sampled until the peak T cell response had passed. Seropositive AZD1222 recipients at baseline numbered only five or six.

J was trimmed by 5 bases and V by 1 base; bases with no gene match: 6. Per the germline V gene, CDR1 is SGHNT and CDR2 is YYREEE (reference sequence). This CDR3 comprises 15 residues. The receptor was derived from an adult in good health. The specimen comprised peripheral blood, sampled on day 0 of AZD1222 vaccination. This chain connects TRBV5-4 to TRBJ2-5; TRBD1 agrees at 9 bases. CDR3 DNA sequence: TGTGCCAGCAGCTTGCCGGGACAGGGAGGCGAGACCCAGTACTTC. It is translated as CASSLPGQGGETQYF.